The 26 T cell receptor beta chains below all came from one sample that was sequenced in a study of blood T cell repertoires in COVID-19. Sequencing was performed with immunoSEQ multiplex PCR; in TCRdb, only in-frame clones are kept and a portion is missing. Here the sample spans about 330,000 clones, 70% to 90% being singletons. The sequencing sample was made of PBMCs or T cells enriched from blood (not recorded which). The receptors derive from a woman aged 25 to 45 who had recovered from COVID-19.

The V gene is TRBV30, the J gene TRBJ1-5; 8 bases align to TRBD1. The V gene's germline CDR1 is GTSNPN and CDR2 SVGIG (reference sequence). J was trimmed by 7 bases and V by 0 bases; bases with no gene match: 5. The CDR3 is 14 residues long. CDR3 sequence: CAWSVAGGGQPQHF. Here the CDR3 DNA reads TGTGCCTGGAGTGTAGCAGGGGGCGGACAGCCCCAGCATTTT.

The chain carries TRBV15 and TRBJ2-7; 7 nucleotides line up with TRBD1. The CDR3 length is 15 residues. Trimming took 5 bases from V and 4 from J; bases not matched to a gene: 11. The germline gives CDR1 LNHNV, CDR2 YYDKDF (reference sequence). CDR3 loop: CATSVGTAASYEQYF. The CDR3 coding sequence is TGTGCCACCAGCGTTGGGACAGCAGCTTCTTACGAGCAGTACTTC.

This chain joins TRBV10-2 and TRBJ2-3, with D unresolved. Germline CDR1 is WSHSY and CDR2 is SAAADI. The CDR3 spans 12 residues. Deletions cut 6 bases from V and 0 bases from J, with 4 bases between. The CDR3 DNA reads as TGCGCCAGCAGCGGGAGCACAGATACGCAGTATTTT. Translation: CASSGSTDTQYF.

The chain employs TRBV10-3 and TRBJ1-2; tentative D call: TRBD1 (5 bases). The CDR3 length is 16 residues. V shed 6 bases and J shed 0 bases, with 17 bases lying between them. Germline assignment: CDR1 ENHRY and CDR2 SYGVKD. The CDR3 sequence is CAISETAARSNYGYTF. In DNA form, the CDR3 reads TGTGCCATCAGCGAGACAGCAGCCCGGTCTAACTATGGCTACACCTTC.

CDR3 nucleotides: TGTGCCAGCAGCAAAGAGGGGACAGCCTACGAGCAGTACTTC. Translated: CASSKEGTAYEQYF. J is TRBJ2-7 and V is TRBV7-9; 7 bases line up with TRBD1. J was trimmed by 2 bases and V by 5 bases; bases with no gene match: 6. Germline V gene sequence: CDR1 SEHNR, CDR2 FQNEAQ (reference sequence). This CDR3 has 14 residues.

This chain links TRBV27 with TRBJ2-7, with D perhaps matching TRBD1 (5 bases). The V and J ends lost 5 bases and 6 bases respectively, with 14 bases between them. This CDR3 region has 13 residues. Germline values: CDR1 MNHEY, CDR2 SMNVEV (reference sequence). The CDR3 spells CASSTLQGVEQYF. The CDR3 DNA sequence: TGTGCCAGCAGTACACTCCAGGGCGTCGAGCAGTACTTC.

This clone was seen once. The rearrangement links TRBV5-6 to TRBJ2-6; D might be TRBD2 (6 bases). Germline CDR1 and CDR2: SGHDT and YYEEEE. V gave up 1 base and J gave up 4 bases, with 15 bases separating them. The CDR3 is 17 residues long. Here the CDR3 DNA reads TGTGCCAGCAGCTTGTACCTAGGGGACTTCGGGGCCAACGTCCTGACTTTC. This encodes CASSLYLGDFGANVLTF.

The V gene is TRBV4-2, the J gene TRBJ2-6; 9 nucleotides line up with TRBD1. The germline CDR1 and CDR2 sequences are LGHNA and YNFKEQ. This CDR3 comprises 18 residues. V trimming: 6 bases; J trimming: 1 base; junction bases outside the gene matches: 10. The CDR3 nucleotides are TGTGCCAGCAGTCGAGGGACAGGGCTGGGGTCTGGGGCCAACGTCCTGACTTTC. Translating it yields CASSRGTGLGSGANVLTF.

The genes are TRBV20-1 and TRBJ2-3, with TRBD1 matching over 7 bases. The germline gives CDR1 DFQATT, CDR2 SNEGSKA (reference sequence). This CDR3 contains 13 residues. Trimming at V came to 3 bases and at J to 5 bases, leaving 5 bases not matched to a gene. CDR3 DNA: TGCAGTGCTAGTGAACAGGGGTTAGATACGCAGTATTTT. This sequence encodes CSASEQGLDTQYF.

The CDR3 protein is CASSLWGAGMNTEAFF. In DNA form, the CDR3 reads TGTGCCAGCAGTTTATGGGGGGCAGGGATGAACACTGAAGCTTTCTTT. The chain combines TRBV28 with TRBJ1-1; D is possibly TRBD1 (6 bases). The V gene's germline CDR1 is MDHEN and CDR2 SYDVKM. V lost 0 bases to trimming and J lost 0 bases, with 11 bases between them. The CDR3 runs to 16 residues.

V is TRBV29-1 and J is TRBJ2-3, with a possible D match to TRBD2 (5 bases). Germline-derived CDR1 and CDR2 are SQVTM and ANQGSEA. The V end lost 5 bases, the J end lost 2 bases, and 8 bases lay between the germline ends. The CDR3 sequence is 12 residues long. The chain's CDR3 is CSVPGFTDTQYF. CDR3 in DNA: TGCAGCGTTCCGGGATTCACAGATACGCAGTATTTT.

The chain combines TRBV7-2 with TRBJ1-2; the match to TRBD1 covers 7 bases. The CDR3 length is 13 residues. From germline, CDR1 is SGHTA and CDR2 FQGNSA. V trimming: 8 bases; J trimming: 0 bases; junction bases outside the gene matches: 3. Here the CDR3 reads CASGQEANYGYTF. The CDR3 DNA sequence: TGTGCCAGCGGACAGGAAGCTAACTATGGCTACACCTTC.

This clone has just a few counts. The gene calls are TRBV4-1 and TRBJ1-2; 7 bases agree with TRBD1. V lost 0 bases to trimming and J lost 5 bases; unmatched junction nucleotides: 6. The germline V gene encodes CDR1 MGHRA and CDR2 YSYEKL. The CDR3 is 15 amino acids. The CDR3 sequence: CASSQDPGTVYGYTF. CDR3 in DNA: TGCGCCAGCAGCCAAGACCCCGGGACAGTTTATGGCTACACCTTC.

The chain recombines TRBV6-5 with TRBJ1-6, with 7 positions matching TRBD1. The CDR3 consists of 15 residues. The germline V gene has CDR1 MNHEY and CDR2 SVGAGI. V lost 2 bases to trimming and J lost 6 bases; unmatched junction nucleotides: 4. CDR3 amino acids: CASSYTRQGNSPLHF. CDR3 bases: TGTGCCAGCAGTTACACCCGACAGGGTAATTCACCCCTCCACTTT.

The chain is built from TRBV3-1 (or the pseudogene TRBV3-2) and TRBJ2-4; D is unclear. Per the germline V gene, CDR1 is LGHDT and CDR2 is YNNKEL (reference sequence). The CDR3 consists of 14 residues. V lost 3 bases to trimming and J lost 4 bases, with 10 bases between them. CDR3 nucleotides: TGTGCCAGCAGCCACCAAAGTAGTAAAAACATTCAGTACTTC. This codes for CASSHQSSKNIQYF.

The V call is TRBV11-2, the J call TRBJ1-3; D is possibly TRBD1 (6 bases). The CDR3 is made up of 16 amino acids. Trimming removed 5 bases at V and 2 bases at J, with 16 bases between. The germline V gene encodes CDR1 SGHAT and CDR2 FQNNGV. This CDR3 reads CASSAAGQTPGNTIYF. As DNA, the CDR3 is TGTGCCAGCAGCGCAGCGGGACAAACTCCTGGAAACACCATATATTTT. Based on the CDR3 plus reference TRBV11-2 and TRBJ1-3, the full variable domain is EAGVAQSPRYKIIEKRQSVAFWCNPISGHATLYWYQQILGQGPKLLIQFQNNGVVDDSQLPKDRFSAERLKGVDSTLKIQPAKLEDSAVYLCASSAAGQTPGNTIYFGEGSWLTVV.

The CDR3 DNA is TGTGCCAGCAGCCAGCTTTCCCTGGCGGGGGATTACTACCAGGGTGAGCAGTTCTTC. Its translation: CASSQLSLAGDYYQGEQFF. The J gene is TRBJ2-1, the V gene TRBV7-2; 7 bases align to TRBD2. The CDR3 is 19 residues long. CDR1 and CDR2 (germline): SGHTA, FQGNSA. Trimming cost V 5 bases and J 9 bases; bases outside gene matches: 25.

The chain is built from TRBV6-5 and TRBJ2-2; tentatively, D is TRBD1 (6 bases). CDR1 and CDR2 from the germline V gene are MNHEY and SVGAGI. The V end was cut by 6 bases, the J end by 2 bases, with 13 bases between. The CDR3 is 15 amino acids. The CDR3 DNA follows: TGTGCCAGCAGGGCCGGGACAACCAACACCGGGGAGCTGTTTTTT. Amino acids: CASRAGTTNTGELFF.

The rearrangement joins TRBV5-8 to TRBJ2-5; D is possibly TRBD1 (5 bases). There are 16 residues in the CDR3. Trimming pared 7 bases from V and 1 base from J, leaving 20 bases between. The V gene's germline CDR1 is SGHTS and CDR2 YDEGEE. CDR3 nucleotides: TGTGCCAGCGGAAGTGGGGCCTTCGGCGGCCAAGAGACCCAGTACTTC. It translates to CASGSGAFGGQETQYF.

The chain has TRBV4-1 and TRBJ1-2; 9 bases map to TRBD1. Looked up from germline, CDR1 is MGHRA and CDR2 is YSYEKL. CDR3 size: 15 residues. Trimming at V came to 4 bases and at J to 7 bases, leaving 10 bases not matched to a gene. CDR3 bases: TGCGCCAGCAGCCTCCCGGGACAGGGCAAATCTGGCTACACCTTC. Translated: CASSLPGQGKSGYTF.

This clone was recorded only once. The rearrangement joins TRBV5-1 to TRBJ2-3; D uncertain. Per the germline V gene, CDR1 is SGHRS and CDR2 is YFSETQ. V gave up 0 bases and J gave up 2 bases, with 10 bases separating them. This CDR3 spans 15 amino acids. The CDR3 nucleotides are TGCGCCAGCAGCTTGGGGCGACACAACACAGATACGCAGTATTTT. Translated, it gives CASSLGRHNTDTQYF.

The chain uses TRBV7-2 and TRBJ2-7, with 8 bases identical to TRBD2. Per germline, CDR1 SGHTA and CDR2 FQGNSA. CDR3 length: 16 residues. V lost 5 bases to trimming and J lost 3 bases; unmatched junction nucleotides: 12. For the CDR3, the DNA is TGTGCCAGCAGCCCCCAGGACGGCGGGGGGTACTACGAGCAGTACTTC. Protein product: CASSPQDGGGYYEQYF. Complete variable domain (other parts from reference TRBV7-2 and TRBJ2-7): GAGVSQSPSNKVTEKGKDVELRCDPISGHTALYWYRQSLGQGLEFLIYFQGNSAPDKSGLPSDRFSAERTGGSVSTLTIQRTQQEDSAVYLCASSPQDGGGYYEQYFGPGTRLTVT.

The chain links TRBV12-5 to TRBJ1-2; 8 bases are shared with TRBD1. CDR1 and CDR2 (germline): LGHNT, FRNRAP. Trimming at V came to 7 bases and at J to 4 bases, leaving 11 bases not matched to a gene. The CDR3 is made up of 15 amino acids. Here the CDR3 DNA reads TGTGCTAGTGCCTTAGAGACAGGGGTCTTCTATGGCTACACCTTC. Protein product: CASALETGVFYGYTF.

The genes are TRBV19 and TRBJ1-6; 7 bases match TRBD1. V was pared by 6 bases and J by 10 bases, with 9 bases of the junction left unmatched. From germline, CDR1 is LNHDA and CDR2 SQIVND (reference sequence). This CDR3 has 14 residues. CDR3 DNA sequence: TGTGCCAGTAGCCAACAGGGGTCCGGATCACCCCTCCACTTT. Protein product: CASSQQGSGSPLHF.

The J gene is TRBJ2-7, the V gene TRBV19; 12 nucleotides align to TRBD1. CDR1 is LNHDA and CDR2 is SQIVND in the germline V gene (reference sequence). The CDR3 totals 13 residues. V trimming: 10 bases; J trimming: 7 bases; junction bases outside the gene matches: 8. The CDR3 nucleotides read TGTGCCACTGGGGGGACAGGGGGCTTTGAGCAGTACTTC. Translated: CATGGTGGFEQYF.

The gene calls are TRBV5-1 and TRBJ2-5, with TRBD1 matching 9 bases. Germline CDR1 is SGHRS and CDR2 is YFSETQ. The CDR3 sequence is 15 residues long. With 5 bases clipped from V and 5 bases from J, the junction kept 10 bases outside the gene matches. The CDR3 bases are TGCGCCAGCAGGCCTCAACAGGGGGCGAGGGAGACCCAGTACTTC. It translates to CASRPQQGARETQYF.